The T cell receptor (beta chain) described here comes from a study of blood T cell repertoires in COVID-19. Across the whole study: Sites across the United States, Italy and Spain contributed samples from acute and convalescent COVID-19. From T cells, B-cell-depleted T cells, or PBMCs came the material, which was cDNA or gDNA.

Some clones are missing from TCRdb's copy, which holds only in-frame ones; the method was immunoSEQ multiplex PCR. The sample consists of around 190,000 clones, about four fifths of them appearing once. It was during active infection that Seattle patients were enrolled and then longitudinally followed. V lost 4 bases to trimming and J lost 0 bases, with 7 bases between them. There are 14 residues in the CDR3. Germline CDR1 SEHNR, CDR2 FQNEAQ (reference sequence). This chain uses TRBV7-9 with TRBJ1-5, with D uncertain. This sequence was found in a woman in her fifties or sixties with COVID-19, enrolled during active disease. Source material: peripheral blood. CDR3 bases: TGTGCCAGCAGCTCTCCTAGTAGCAATCAGCCCCAGCATTTT. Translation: CASSSPSSNQPQHF.